This is a list of T cell receptor beta chains from one sample in a study of read filtering for tumor transcriptome and immune sequencing. MiXCR, applied by TCRdb to the reads, yields one record per CDR3 protein. This sample has 35,000 to 45,000 distinct CDR3 sequences; about 13% occur once, and the top ten carry about 39%. Source material: a population of CD138-negative cells sorted from bone marrow. Source of these receptors: a donor at least 40 years old with multiple myeloma. Both conserved end residues are part of each CDR3. A D gene is named only where the DNA matches it firmly. Clone size is shown for a subset of rows, as once, few, many or a class of expanded clone.

NA	TRBV2	TRBJ2-2	few	TGTGCCAGCAGTCCTACAGGGGGGGCCGGGGAGCTGTTTTTT	CASSPTGGAGELFF
TRBD2	TRBV10-3	TRBJ2-5	few	TGTGCCATCAGCCCCGGGACTAGCGGGATAGTAGAGACCCAGTACTTC	CAISPGTSGIVETQYF
TRBD2	TRBV7-8	TRBJ2-1	many	TGTGCCAGCAGCTCCTCCTCTAGCGGGAGCCCAAAGTACAATGAGCAGTTCTTC	CASSSSSSGSPKYNEQFF
NA	TRBV12-3/TRBV12-4	TRBJ2-5	NA	TGTGCCAGCACCCTAACTAGGACGGGAGCCCAGTACTTC	CASTLTRTGAQYF
NA	TRBV7-8	TRBJ1-3	NA	TGTGCCAGCAGCTTAGGAGGGACATCGCTCTCTGGAAACACCATATATTTT	CASSLGGTSLSGNTIYF
NA	TRBV6-5	TRBJ2-1	many	TGTGCCAGCAGTTACGGGTCCGGGGTCGGCTACAATGAGCAGTTCTTC	CASSYGSGVGYNEQFF
TRBD1	TRBV4-3	TRBJ1-1	many	TGCGCCAGCGGACGGGACAGAGAGAACACTGAAGCTTTCTTT	CASGRDRENTEAFF
TRBD1	TRBV12-3/TRBV12-4	TRBJ2-1	few	TGTGCCAGCAGCCGGGACAGCTTAGACAATGAGCAGTTCTTC	CASSRDSLDNEQFF
TRBD2	TRBV29-1	TRBJ2-2	many	TGCAGCGGGATTGTTGGGGGGGCGAACACCGGGGAGCTGTTTTTT	CSGIVGGANTGELFF
NA	TRBV18	TRBJ2-2	many	TGTGCCAGCTCACGACTCCGGGCTAGCGAGAACACCGGGGAGCTGTTTTTT	CASSRLRASENTGELFF
TRBD2	TRBV4-2	TRBJ2-1	many	TGTGCCAGCAGCCAAGATGGCGGGGGGAACAATGAGCAGTTCTTC	CASSQDGGGNNEQFF
NA	TRBV3-1	TRBJ1-6	many	TGTGCCAGCAGCCAAGATAAATCACCCCTCCACTTT	CASSQDKSPLHF
NA	TRBV10-3	TRBJ1-5	many	TGTGCCATCTCCGAAGGGAGAGATCCCCAGCATTTT	CAISEGRDPQHF
TRBD1	TRBV5-1	TRBJ2-1	few	TGCGCCAGCAGCTTGGGTTGGACAGGGCACAATGAGCAGTTCTTC	CASSLGWTGHNEQFF
NA	TRBV6-5	TRBJ2-3	NA	TGTGCCAGCAGCCCCCAGGGGCGCCCCGCAGATACGCAGTATTTT	CASSPQGRPADTQYF
TRBD1	TRBV27	TRBJ2-1	many	TGTGCCAGCAGTCCCGGGACAGATTACAATGAGCAGTTCTTC	CASSPGTDYNEQFF
NA	TRBV18	TRBJ1-1	NA	TGTGCCAGCACCTCACCTCTGAACACTGAAGCTTTCTTT	CASTSPLNTEAFF